The subject of this entry is one T cell receptor (beta chain). The sample originates from a study of blood T cell repertoires in COVID-19. For the study at large: Collection of acute and convalescent COVID-19 samples took place in the United States, Italy and Spain.

Cohorts were assigned according to the clinical history that participants reported. The CDR3 covers 14 residues. Germline CDR1 reads LGHNA; CDR2 reads YSLEER. The ends were cut back, 3 bases at V and 4 bases at J, with 12 bases in the middle. In the authors' methods: Scientists estimated how many nucleated cells there were by amplifying reference gene primers. The protocol was immunoSEQ multiplex PCR, while the TCRdb copy is restricted to in-frame clones and leaves out a portion. V, J and clone size are those of that table, while D and trimming were read from the DNA. The profile covers under 200,000 clones, with approximately 86% appearing a single time and more than 4.5% taken by the ten largest.

The V call is TRBV4-3, the J call TRBJ1-2, with no clear D. The sample comprised PBMCs or T cells enriched from blood (not recorded which). The sequence was collected from an older woman with acute COVID-19. The CDR3 sequence: CASSHDPRGYGYTF. DNA for the CDR3: TGCGCCAGCAGCCATGATCCCCGGGGCTATGGCTACACCTTC.